These 31 T cell receptor beta chains were sequenced from one sample in a study of T cell responses to AZD1222 COVID-19 vaccine. Produced via immunoSEQ multiplex PCR; TCRdb's table is partial and in-frame only. The profile shows about 140,000 clones, around 93% of them singletons. Sequencing used peripheral blood, obtained on day 0 of AZD1222 vaccination. Source of these receptors: an adult in good health.

This clone appeared a single time. V is TRBV19 and J is TRBJ2-7, with 7 bases lining up with TRBD1. CDR3 length equals 14 residues. Germline V CDR1 and CDR2: LNHDA, SQIVND (reference sequence). With 3 bases clipped from V and 0 bases from J, the junction kept 2 bases outside the gene matches. Here the CDR3 DNA reads TGTGCCAGTAGTATCAGGGGGATCTCCTACGAGCAGTACTTC. This codes for CASSIRGISYEQYF.

V is TRBV6-2 or TRBV6-3 and J is TRBJ2-3; TRBD1 matches 7 bases. From germline, CDR1 is MNHEY and CDR2 SVGEGT. The CDR3 length is 13 residues. Germline trimming cut 6 bases from V and 1 base from J; bases unmatched to any gene: 1. CDR3 DNA sequence: TGTGCCAGCAGCACAGGGGGCACAGATACGCAGTATTTT. Amino acid sequence: CASSTGGTDTQYF.

This clone was found once. The rearrangement uses TRBV9 and TRBJ2-4; 7 bases are a match to TRBD1. CDR1 and CDR2 (germline): SGDLS, YYNGEE. The CDR3 consists of 13 residues. Trimming took 2 bases from V and 12 from J; bases not matched to a gene: 8. The DNA of the CDR3 is TGTGCCAGCAGCGTTGGGGACAGCGGAACTCAGTACTTC. It codes for CASSVGDSGTQYF. The entire variable domain, with the rest obtained from reference TRBV9 and TRBJ2-4, is as follows: DSGVTQTPKHLITATGQRVTLRCSPRSGDLSVYWYQQSLDQGLQFLIQYYNGEERAKGNILERFSAQQFPDLHSELNLSSLELGDSALYFCASSVGDSGTQYFGAGTRLSVL.

V and J are TRBV4-1 and TRBJ1-1; TRBD1 matches at 8 bases. CDR1 and CDR2 from the germline V gene are MGHRA and YSYEKL. The CDR3 contains 15 residues. V shed 3 bases and J 3 bases; nucleotides not matched to a gene: 6. The chain's CDR3 is CASSHPDRGYTEAFF. CDR3 DNA sequence: TGCGCCAGCAGCCACCCCGACAGGGGATACACTGAAGCTTTCTTT.

The gene calls are TRBV3-1 (or the pseudogene TRBV3-2) and TRBJ2-5; no firm D call. The CDR3 totals 14 residues. In germline, CDR1 is LGHDT, CDR2 YNNKEL (reference sequence). The V gene lost 4 bases and the J gene lost 4 bases, with 13 bases spanning the gap. The CDR3 spells CASSLYSPPETQYF. In nucleotides, the CDR3 is TGTGCCAGCAGCCTATACTCACCACCAGAGACCCAGTACTTC.

The chain joins TRBV3-1 (or the pseudogene TRBV3-2) to TRBJ2-5; unclear D gene. Trimming took 7 bases from V and 5 from J, leaving 11 bases between them. The germline V gene has CDR1 LGHDT and CDR2 YNNKEL (reference sequence). CDR3 length equals 12 residues. For the CDR3, the DNA is TGTGCCAGCAATTCGGTGAAGGAGACCCAGTACTTC. This gives the protein CASNSVKETQYF.

The chain uses TRBV5-1 and TRBJ1-6; D gene unclear. Germline loops: CDR1 SGHRS, CDR2 YFSETQ. V was trimmed by 0 bases and J by 8 bases, leaving 15 bases between them. The CDR3 loop spans 16 amino acids. CDR3 bases: TGCGCCAGCAGCTTGGCCGTGTGGACCGGGGATTCACCCCTCCACTTT. This sequence encodes CASSLAVWTGDSPLHF.

This chain connects TRBV3-1 (or the pseudogene TRBV3-2) to TRBJ2-2, with TRBD2 identical over 12 bases. CDR1 and CDR2 (germline): LGHDT, YNNKEL (reference sequence). This CDR3 region has 15 residues. Losses at the gene ends were 6 bases for V and 7 bases for J; bases not matched to a gene: 6. CDR3 nucleotide sequence: TGTGCCAGCAGACCTAGCGGGAGGGAAAACGGGGAGCTGTTTTTT. Translating it yields CASRPSGRENGELFF.

Comment on this clone: This same CDR3 is encoded by further DNA sequences in the sample. The rearrangement uses TRBV7-3 and TRBJ1-1; the D gene is possibly TRBD1 (6 bases). CDR1 and CDR2 from the germline V gene are SGHTA and FQGTGA. This CDR3 has 13 residues. Trimming cost V 4 bases and J 1 base, with 7 bases left between them. The CDR3 DNA follows: TGTGCCAGCAGCTCACAGGGGAACACTGAAGCTTTCTTT. This translates into CASSSQGNTEAFF. The complete variable domain, with remaining parts taken from reference TRBV7-3 and TRBJ1-1, reads GAGVSQTPSNKVTEKGKYVELRCDPISGHTALYWYRQSLGQGPEFLIYFQGTGAADDSGLPNDRFFAVRPEGSVSTLKIQRTERGDSAVYLCASSSQGNTEAFFGQGTRLTVV.

Written as DNA, the CDR3 is TGTGCCGGGACAGCCGGGATTTACGAGCAGTACTTC. Amino acid sequence: CAGTAGIYEQYF. This chain links TRBV30 with TRBJ2-7, with 7 bases matching TRBD1. The CDR3 extends over 12 amino acids. V trimming: 8 bases; J trimming: 4 bases; junction bases outside the gene matches: 8. In germline, CDR1 is GTSNPN, CDR2 SVGIG (reference sequence).

This clone was recorded once. CDR3 protein: CASSQEVRGVSSPLHF. The CDR3 DNA sequence: TGTGCCAGCAGCCAAGAGGTGAGAGGGGTAAGCTCACCCCTCCACTTT. V is TRBV4-2 and J is TRBJ1-6; weak D call: TRBD1 (5 bases). V was cut by 0 bases and J by 10 bases, with 16 bases left in between. Per the germline V gene, CDR1 is LGHNA and CDR2 is YNFKEQ. The CDR3 is made up of 16 amino acids.

This clone was recorded only once. The chain uses TRBV19 and TRBJ2-7; D is ambiguous. In germline, CDR1 is LNHDA, CDR2 SQIVND (reference sequence). V lost 9 bases, J lost 7 bases, and 19 bases lay in between. This CDR3 has 13 residues. The CDR3 DNA is TGTGCCAGCGCCCTCCCTAGTGCGGAAGAGCAGTACTTC. It yields the protein CASALPSAEEQYF.

The CDR3 DNA sequence: TGTGCCAGCAGTTACTTAAGCGGTGCGAGTAATCAGCCCCAGCATTTT. Amino acids: CASSYLSGASNQPQHF. This sequence joins TRBV6-2 or TRBV6-3 and TRBJ1-5, with unresolved D. The CDR3 contains 16 residues. V dropped 1 base and J dropped 4 bases, with 14 bases sitting between them. The germline gives CDR1 MNHEY, CDR2 SVGEGT.

The chain is built from TRBV11-2 and TRBJ2-5, with 7 nucleotides matching TRBD1. CDR1 SGHAT and CDR2 FQNNGV come from the germline V gene. CDR3 length: 16 residues. The V segment lost 3 bases and the J segment 1 base; nucleotides outside the gene matches: 8. CDR3 loop: CASSLRNRGTQETQYF. The CDR3 DNA sequence: TGTGCCAGCAGCTTGAGAAACAGGGGAACCCAAGAGACCCAGTACTTC. The full variable domain, in which reference TRBV11-2 and TRBJ2-5 provide the parts outside the CDR3, is EAGVAQSPRYKIIEKRQSVAFWCNPISGHATLYWYQQILGQGPKLLIQFQNNGVVDDSQLPKDRFSAERLKGVDSTLKIQPAKLEDSAVYLCASSLRNRGTQETQYFGPGTRLLVL.

The rearrangement uses TRBV12-3 or TRBV12-4 and TRBJ2-1; D ambiguous. The CDR3 consists of 13 residues. The V and J ends lost 7 bases and 3 bases respectively, with 10 bases between them. The CDR3, as DNA: TGTGCCAGCACCCGCGTCAACTACAATGAGCAGTTCTTC. This translates into CASTRVNYNEQFF.

This rearrangement joins TRBV9 to TRBJ1-2; no clear D. V was cut by 0 bases and J by 6 bases, with 9 bases left in between. The V gene's germline CDR1 is SGDLS and CDR2 YYNGEE. There are 13 residues in the CDR3. This CDR3 reads CASSVATGNGYTF. For the CDR3, the DNA is TGTGCCAGCAGCGTAGCTACGGGGAATGGCTACACCTTC.

The J gene is TRBJ1-2, the V gene TRBV6-4, with a tentative D call TRBD1 (5 bases). Germline V gene data show CDR1 as MRHNA and CDR2 as SNTAGT. This CDR3 spans 12 amino acids. The V end was cut by 6 bases, the J end by 6 bases, with 11 bases between. The CDR3 nucleotides are TGTGCCAGCAGAGGGGCCGGGGATGGCTACACCTTC. Amino acids: CASRGAGDGYTF.

The CDR3 sequence: CATSPRSSGNTIYF. CDR3 DNA sequence: TGTGCCACCAGCCCACGGTCGTCTGGAAACACCATATATTTT. The chain has TRBV15 and TRBJ1-3, with no clear D. In germline, CDR1 is LNHNV, CDR2 YYDKDF (reference sequence). This CDR3 has 14 amino acids. Trimming took off 5 bases at V and 1 base at J, with 9 bases between the two ends.

This clone was observed once. The V gene is TRBV2, the J gene TRBJ2-4; 7 nucleotides align to TRBD2. The V and J ends lost 8 bases and 3 bases, in that order; junction bases with no gene match: 10. CDR3 length equals 15 residues. Germline CDR1 reads SNHLY; CDR2 reads FYNNEI. CDR3 nucleotide sequence: TGTGCCAGCCTGGGGAGGGAACGGGGCAAAAACATTCAGTACTTC. It yields the protein CASLGRERGKNIQYF.

V gene TRBV5-5 combines with J gene TRBJ2-7; D not certain. The CDR3 consists of 12 residues. V lost 2 bases to trimming and J lost 4 bases, with 7 bases between them. The V gene's germline CDR1 is SGHKS and CDR2 YYEKEE (reference sequence). CDR3 in amino acids: CASSFNLYEQYF. The CDR3 DNA is TGTGCCAGCAGCTTCAATCTATACGAGCAGTACTTC.

The chain joins TRBV28 to TRBJ2-2; 12 bases fit TRBD2. The germline V gene has CDR1 MDHEN and CDR2 SYDVKM. This CDR3 is built from 17 residues. V lost 5 bases to trimming and J lost 6 bases; unmatched junction nucleotides: 10. Written as DNA, the CDR3 is TGTGCCAGCAGTCTCAGACTAGCGGGAGACCGAGCCGGGGAGCTGTTTTTT. Amino acid sequence: CASSLRLAGDRAGELFF.

The rearrangement uses TRBV11-3 and TRBJ1-1; D gene ambiguous. CDR1 is SGHNT and CDR2 is YENEEA in the germline V gene. The CDR3 loop spans 13 amino acids. V dropped 0 bases and J dropped 6 bases, with 8 bases sitting between them. CDR3 bases: TGTGCCAGCAGCTTAGAGGGCGGCGCTGAAGCTTTCTTT. This gives the protein CASSLEGGAEAFF.

V usage is TRBV6-5 and J usage is TRBJ2-2; D may be TRBD1 (6 bases). The CDR3 runs 15 residues. Germline CDR1 is MNHEY and CDR2 is SVGAGI. With 6 bases removed from V and 6 bases from J, the gap between germline ends came to 17 bases. CDR3 loop: CASRPQGQGSGELFF. CDR3 bases: TGTGCCAGCAGGCCCCAGGGGCAGGGTTCCGGGGAGCTGTTTTTT.

This clone has a handful of counts. The chain employs TRBV15 and TRBJ2-7; TRBD2 agrees at 7 bases. This CDR3 has 15 residues. Trimming cost V 4 bases and J 3 bases; bases outside gene matches: 9. Germline V CDR1 and CDR2: LNHNV, YYDKDF (reference sequence). The CDR3 region is CATSTRSAGVYEQYF. The CDR3 DNA sequence: TGTGCCACCAGCACTCGATCGGCGGGAGTCTACGAGCAGTACTTC.

This chain joins TRBV5-1 and TRBJ1-4; 8 bases map to TRBD1. Germline V CDR1 and CDR2: SGHRS, YFSETQ. The CDR3 spans 17 residues. J was trimmed by 0 bases and V by 3 bases; bases with no gene match: 7. CDR3 coding DNA: TGCGCCAGCAGCTCCGGACAGGGTATATCAACTAATGAAAAACTGTTTTTT. Translating gives CASSSGQGISTNEKLFF.

The chain is built from TRBV7-2 and TRBJ1-1, with a possible D match to TRBD1 (6 bases). The germline V gene encodes CDR1 SGHTA and CDR2 FQGNSA. This CDR3 is built from 15 residues. V was trimmed by 0 bases and J by 2 bases, leaving 10 bases between them. This CDR3 is CASSLALGANTEAFF. CDR3 in DNA: TGTGCCAGCAGCTTAGCACTGGGGGCTAACACTGAAGCTTTCTTT.

CDR3 protein: CASSPGSVVSGGYTF. The CDR3 DNA follows: TGCGCCAGCAGCCCCGGCTCGGTAGTTTCGGGTGGCTACACCTTC. The rearrangement links TRBV5-1 to TRBJ1-2; D not resolved. The CDR3 runs to 15 residues. V was shortened by 4 bases and J by 7 bases, with 20 bases between the two germline ends. Germline CDR1 is SGHRS and CDR2 is YFSETQ.

V gene TRBV7-9 combines with J gene TRBJ2-1, with 9 bases matching TRBD2. The CDR3 is 17 residues long. Germline V lookup: CDR1 SEHNR, CDR2 FQNEAQ (reference sequence). The V gene end was trimmed by 4 bases and the J gene end by 0 bases; junction bases not matched to a gene: 7. The CDR3 DNA follows: TGTGCCAGCAGCTACAGCGGGGGGAAAAGCTCCTACAATGAGCAGTTCTTC. This encodes CASSYSGGKSSYNEQFF.

The gene calls are TRBV3-1 (or the pseudogene TRBV3-2) and TRBJ2-7; 8 bases agree with TRBD1. J lost 4 bases, V lost 11 bases, and 13 bases had no gene match. In germline, CDR1 is LGHDT, CDR2 YNNKEL (reference sequence). This CDR3 has 14 residues. CDR3 coding DNA: TGTGCCGCCTCGGACAGGGTCACCCCTTACGAGCAGTACTTC. As protein: CAASDRVTPYEQYF.

The chain combines TRBV7-2 with TRBJ1-3; a weak D match, TRBD1 (6 bases). The CDR3 runs to 15 residues. Germline V gene lookup returns CDR1 SGHTA and CDR2 FQGNSA. V dropped 6 bases and J dropped 2 bases, with 14 bases sitting between them. DNA of the CDR3: TGTGCCAGCAGTTCTAACAGGGTACCTGGAAACACCATATATTTT. Translating it yields CASSSNRVPGNTIYF.

The genes are TRBV20-1 and TRBJ2-7; the match to TRBD2 covers 7 bases. V lost 2 bases, J lost 7 bases, and 2 bases stayed unmatched. The CDR3 has 11 residues. The germline V gene encodes CDR1 DFQATT and CDR2 SNEGSKA (reference sequence). Here the CDR3 reads CSARRRGEQYF. CDR3 in DNA: TGCAGTGCTAGACGGCGGGGGGAGCAGTACTTC.